These T cell receptor beta chains were read from a single sample in a study of blood T cell repertoires in COVID-19. The protocol was immunoSEQ multiplex PCR, while the TCRdb copy is restricted to in-frame clones and leaves out a portion. The profile shows about 200,000 clones, under 90% of them singletons. What was sequenced was peripheral blood. All receptors derive from an elderly man with acute or convalescent COVID-19. The CDR3 runs from the conserved cysteine through the conserved F or W. The order of the fields is J gene, clone size, D gene, V gene, CDR3 DNA, CDR3 protein. D genes are given only for firm matches. Clone size is stated in some rows and not others, as once, few, many or a class when expanded.

TRBJ1-4 . TRBD1 TRBV6-6 TGTGCCAGCAGATCCGGGACAGGGGATGAAAAACTGTTTTTT CASRSGTGDEKLFF
TRBJ2-4 . TRBD2 TRBV3-1/TRBV3-2 TGTGCCAGCAGCCAAGGGGGGGGACCCAAAAACATTCAGTACTTC CASSQGGGPKNIQYF
TRBJ2-7 . TRBD2 TRBV19 TGTGCCAGTAGTACGCGCCGGACTAGCGGGAGTGATCGTTCCTACGAGCAGTACTTC CASSTRRTSGSDRSYEQYF
TRBJ1-5 . . TRBV30 TGTGCCTGGAGTGGAGGAACCCTGCAGCCCCAGCATTTT CAWSGGTLQPQHF
TRBJ1-1 . . TRBV5-1 TGCGCCAGCAGCCCGACAGGAGTGAACACTGAAGCTTTCTTT CASSPTGVNTEAFF
TRBJ2-7 . . TRBV6-5 TGTGCCAGCGGCCGCCATGGCTACGAGCAGTACTTC CASGRHGYEQYF
TRBJ1-2 . TRBD1 TRBV6-6 TGTGCCAGCATTGCCGGGACAGCTTATGGCTACACCTTC CASIAGTAYGYTF
TRBJ2-1 . TRBD1 TRBV7-6 TGTGCCAGCAGCTTTTCCGGGACAGGCTCCTACAATGAGCAGTTCTTC CASSFSGTGSYNEQFF
TRBJ1-5 . . TRBV7-2 TGTGCCAGCAGCCCCACGGCGCAGGTCAATCAGCCCCAGCATTTT CASSPTAQVNQPQHF
TRBJ2-1 . TRBD2 TRBV24-1 TGTGCCACCAGATATAATTCAGGGACTAGCAGATACAATGAGCAGTTCTTC CATRYNSGTSRYNEQFF
TRBJ2-7 few . TRBV29-1 TGCAGCGTTGGGAGGGGCTCCTACGAGCAGTACTTC CSVGRGSYEQYF
TRBJ1-4 once TRBD1 TRBV19 TGTGCCAGTAAGTCCCCCGGGACAGGAGGTGAAAAACTGTTTTTT CASKSPGTGGEKLFF
TRBJ2-7 . TRBD2 TRBV18 TGTGCCAGCTCACCACCTTGGACTAGCGGGATGACCTACGAGCAGTACTTC CASSPPWTSGMTYEQYF
TRBJ2-7 . TRBD2 TRBV30 TGTGCCTGGAGTGCCTTCAGCGGGACTAGCGGGAAGAAACGATACGAGCAGTACTTC CAWSAFSGTSGKKRYEQYF
TRBJ2-7 few . TRBV28 TGTGCCAGCAGTTTAGCTTCAGGAGGGTATCAGTTCGAGCAGTACTTC CASSLASGGYQFEQYF
TRBJ2-1 . TRBD2 TRBV6-4 TGTGCCAGCAGTATACCTAGCGGGACGGGGAATGAGCAGTTCTTC CASSIPSGTGNEQFF
TRBJ1-3 . . TRBV5-1 TGCGCCAGCAGCTTGTGGCCAGCGAGTGATGGAAACACCATATATTTT CASSLWPASDGNTIYF
TRBJ2-5 . . TRBV30 TGTGCCTGGAGTGTTCTGGGGGGAGCTCAAGAGACCCAGTACTTC CAWSVLGGAQETQYF
TRBJ1-6 . . TRBV11-3 TGTGCCAGCAGCTTCGGGAAGGGAAATTCACCCCTCCACTTT CASSFGKGNSPLHF
TRBJ1-4 . . TRBV30 TGTGCCTGGAGTGCAGGGCTCGCAAAACTGTTTTTT CAWSAGLAKLFF
TRBJ1-4 . . TRBV6-5 TGTGCCAGCAGGGATAGAAGGGGTCTTTTTGAAAAACTGTTTTTT CASRDRRGLFEKLFF
TRBJ1-1 . . TRBV5-8 TGTGCCAGCCCAGGTGGGACTGAAGCTTTCTTT CASPGGTEAFF
TRBJ2-1 . . TRBV27 TGTGCCAGCAGTTTATCTAAATTGTCCTACAATGAGCAGTTCTTC CASSLSKLSYNEQFF
TRBJ1-2 . . TRBV6-5 TGTGCCAGCAGTCCGGGACTGATCTACACCTTC CASSPGLIYTF
TRBJ2-1 few TRBD1 TRBV18 TGTGCCAGCTCACCAGACAGGGATTACAATGAGCAGTTCTTC CASSPDRDYNEQFF
TRBJ2-1 . . TRBV7-2 TGTGCCAGCAGCTTAGATCGAACTATCGGCGAGCAGTTCTTC CASSLDRTIGEQFF
TRBJ2-6 . . TRBV3-1/TRBV3-2 TGTGCCAGCAGCCCAACTCTCTCGGGTACTGGGGCCAACGTCCTGACTTTC CASSPTLSGTGANVLTF
TRBJ2-7 . TRBD2 TRBV7-8 TGTGCCAGCAGCCCGCGTACTCTAGCGGGAGTTTCCGAGCAGTACTTC CASSPRTLAGVSEQYF
TRBJ1-1 few TRBD1 TRBV13 TGTGCCAGCAGCTCATTTCCCCTTGGACAGGGATACACTGAAGCTTTCTTT CASSSFPLGQGYTEAFF
TRBJ1-4 . . TRBV7-9 TGTGCCAGCAGCCATCAAGGGGGTGGTGAAAAACTGTTTTTT CASSHQGGGEKLFF
TRBJ2-7 . TRBD1 TRBV6-6 TGTGCCAGCACCCCGGGACAGGGGACACACGAGCAGTACTTC CASTPGQGTHEQYF
TRBJ2-5 . . TRBV10-3 TGTGCCGCACAGGGATCGGGAGAGACCCAGTACTTC CAAQGSGETQYF
TRBJ1-2 once TRBD1 TRBV5-4 TGTGCCAGCAGCTTAGGTCAACCAGGGGGCTACTATGGCTACACCTTC CASSLGQPGGYYGYTF
TRBJ2-5 . TRBD2 TRBV9 TGTGCCAGCAGCACCCGACTAGCGGGAGGGCAAGAGACCCAGTACTTC CASSTRLAGGQETQYF
TRBJ1-5 . . TRBV6-4 TGTGCCAGCAGTGACTCTTTCAGGGGACAACTTAATCAGCCCCAGCATTTT CASSDSFRGQLNQPQHF
TRBJ2-1 few TRBD2 TRBV4-1 TGCGCCAGCAGCCAAGAGGGGACTAGAAATGAGCAGTTCTTC CASSQEGTRNEQFF